The sample holds a few counts of the clone carrying this T cell receptor (beta chain). These data come from a study of identical twins. TCRdb reprocessed the 5' RACE reads with MiXCR, giving one entry per CDR3 protein. The sample includes more than 1.5 million distinct CDR3 sequences, roughly a third of them seen just once. Germline CDR1 is DFQATT and CDR2 is SNEGSKA (reference sequence). Trimming shortened V by 6 bases and J by 12 bases, and 12 bases separated the two germline ends. The CDR3 contains 11 residues. Sample: cord blood. The rearrangement joins TRBV20-1 to TRBJ1-6; tentatively, D is TRBD1 (6 bases). This TCR was sampled from a newborn girl in good health. The CDR3 sequence is CSAKKGGPLHF. The CDR3, as DNA: TGCAGTGCCAAAAAAGGGGGACCCCTCCACTTT.